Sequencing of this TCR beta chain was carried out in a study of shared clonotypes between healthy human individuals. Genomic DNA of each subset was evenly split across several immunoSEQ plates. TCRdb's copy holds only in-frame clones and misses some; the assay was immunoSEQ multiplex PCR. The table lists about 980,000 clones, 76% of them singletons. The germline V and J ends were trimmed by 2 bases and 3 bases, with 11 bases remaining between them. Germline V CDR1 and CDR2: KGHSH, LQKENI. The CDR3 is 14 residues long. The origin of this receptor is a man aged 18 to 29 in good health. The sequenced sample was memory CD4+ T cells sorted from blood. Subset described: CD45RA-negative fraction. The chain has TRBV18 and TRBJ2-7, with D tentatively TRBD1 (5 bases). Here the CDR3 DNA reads TGTGCCAGCTCACCAAATCCAGGGCTCTACGAGCAGTACTTC. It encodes CASSPNPGLYEQYF.